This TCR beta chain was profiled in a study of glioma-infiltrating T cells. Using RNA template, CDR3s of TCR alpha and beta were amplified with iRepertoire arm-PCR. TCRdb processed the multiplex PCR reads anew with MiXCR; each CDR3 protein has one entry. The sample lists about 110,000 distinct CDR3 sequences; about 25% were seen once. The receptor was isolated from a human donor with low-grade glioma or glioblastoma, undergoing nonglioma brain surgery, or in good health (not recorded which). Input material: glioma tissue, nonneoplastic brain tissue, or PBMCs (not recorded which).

This chain's CDR3 is CASSQAGQGSQPQHF. The DNA of the CDR3 is TGCGCCAGCAGCCAAGCGGGGCAGGGCAGTCAGCCCCAGCATTTT. This chain connects TRBV4-1 to TRBJ1-5; tentatively, D is TRBD1 (5 bases). V was shortened by 1 base and J by 6 bases, with 13 bases between the two germline ends. The V gene's germline CDR1 is MGHRA and CDR2 YSYEKL. The CDR3 totals 15 residues.